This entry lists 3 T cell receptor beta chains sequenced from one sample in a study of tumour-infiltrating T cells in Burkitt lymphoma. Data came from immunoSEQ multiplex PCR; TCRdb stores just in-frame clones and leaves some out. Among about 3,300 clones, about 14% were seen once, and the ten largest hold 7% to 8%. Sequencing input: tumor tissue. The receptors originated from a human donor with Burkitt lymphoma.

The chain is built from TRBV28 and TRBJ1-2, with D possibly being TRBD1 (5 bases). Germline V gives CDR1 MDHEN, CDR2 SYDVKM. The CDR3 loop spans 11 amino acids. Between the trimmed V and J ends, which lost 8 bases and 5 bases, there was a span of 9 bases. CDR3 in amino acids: CASERGYGYTF. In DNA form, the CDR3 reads TGTGCCAGCGAGAGGGGATATGGCTACACCTTC.

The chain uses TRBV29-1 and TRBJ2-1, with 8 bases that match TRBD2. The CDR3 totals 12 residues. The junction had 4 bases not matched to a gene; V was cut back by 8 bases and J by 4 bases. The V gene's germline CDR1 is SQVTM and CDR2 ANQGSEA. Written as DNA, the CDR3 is TGCAGCCTTAGCGGGGCGTACAATGAGCAGTTCTTC. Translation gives CSLSGAYNEQFF.

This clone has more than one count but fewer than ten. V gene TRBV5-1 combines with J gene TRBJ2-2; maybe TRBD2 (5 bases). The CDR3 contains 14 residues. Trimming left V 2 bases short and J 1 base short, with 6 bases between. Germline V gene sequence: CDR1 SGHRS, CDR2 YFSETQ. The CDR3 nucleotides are TGCGCCAGCAGCTTAGGGAGGAACACCGGGGAGCTGTTTTTT. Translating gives CASSLGRNTGELFF.